These 3 T cell receptor beta chains share one sample of origin, sequenced in a study of blood T cell repertoires in COVID-19. The protocol was immunoSEQ multiplex PCR, while the TCRdb copy is restricted to in-frame clones and leaves out a portion. The sample lists about 300,000 clones; 83% were seen once. Input material: peripheral blood. These receptor sequences come from a woman aged 45-60 years with acute or convalescent COVID-19.

This chain connects TRBV7-8 to TRBJ1-1, with D perhaps TRBD1 (5 bases). V lost 5 bases to trimming and J lost 3 bases, with 10 bases between them. CDR3 size: 13 residues. Germline loops: CDR1 SGHVS, CDR2 FQNEAQ. The CDR3 sequence: CASSTRGDTEAFF. The CDR3 DNA follows: TGTGCCAGCAGCACCCGGGGGGACACTGAAGCTTTCTTT.

About this clone itself: One end of the junction does not line up with germline, which may come from a read error. The chain employs TRBV5-1 and TRBJ2-1, with 8 bases that match TRBD1. The CDR3 totals 13 residues. The germline gives CDR1 SGHRS, CDR2 YFSETQ. CDR3 in amino acids: CASSLDPGGARIF. The DNA for the CDR3 is TGCGCCAGCAGCTTGGACCCAGGGGGCGCAAGGATCTTC.

The chain links TRBV11-2 to TRBJ2-5; tentatively, D is TRBD1 (5 bases). This CDR3 contains 15 residues. V was clipped by 0 bases and J by 4 bases, with 12 bases between them. From germline, CDR1 is SGHAT and CDR2 FQNNGV. CDR3 DNA: TGTGCCAGCAGCTTAGATCGGGCCCAGGGAGAGACCCAGTACTTC. Translated, it gives CASSLDRAQGETQYF.